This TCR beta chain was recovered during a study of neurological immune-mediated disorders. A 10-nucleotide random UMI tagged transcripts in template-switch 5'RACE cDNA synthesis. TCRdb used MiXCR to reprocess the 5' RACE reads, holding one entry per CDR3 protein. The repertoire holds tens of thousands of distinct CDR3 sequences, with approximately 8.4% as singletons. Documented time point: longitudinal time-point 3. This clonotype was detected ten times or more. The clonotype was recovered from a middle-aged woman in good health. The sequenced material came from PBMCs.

The CDR3 loop reads CASSQNDGVSGNTIYF. CDR3 in DNA: TGCGCCAGCAGCCAAAACGACGGAGTCTCTGGAAACACCATATATTTT. The chain combines TRBV5-1 with TRBJ1-3; D gene uncertain. Trimming stripped 4 bases from V and 0 bases from J, with 14 bases between. Per germline, CDR1 SGHRS and CDR2 YFSETQ. CDR3 length equals 16 residues.